Listed below are T cell receptor beta chains from one sample, sequenced in a study of blood T cell repertoires in COVID-19. Produced via immunoSEQ multiplex PCR; TCRdb's table is partial and in-frame only. The table includes fewer than 250,000 clones, over 75% detected once. The sample comprised PBMCs or T cells enriched from blood (not recorded which). These receptors came from a young woman who had been exposed to COVID-19. CDR3s include the opening cysteine and the closing phenylalanine or tryptophan. The order of the fields is V gene, CDR3 protein.

V: TRBV9; CDR3: CASSGEGLADTGELFF
V: TRBV10-2; CDR3: CASSVQNTGELFF
V: TRBV19; CDR3: CASSIPGAIYEQYF
V: TRBV5-1; CDR3: CASSLGLGVFYEQYF
V: TRBV2; CDR3: CASIKFGTSGTNEQFF
V: TRBV5-1; CDR3: CASSLDRGSNQPQHF
V: TRBV19; CDR3: CASSLIGGRFSEKLFF
V: TRBV12-3/TRBV12-4; CDR3: CASSLHRYEQYF
V: TRBV7-9; CDR3: CASSPGRLAGVEQYF
V: TRBV29-1; CDR3: CSVDNRVGEQFF
V: TRBV19; CDR3: CASSTPDRANEKLFF
V: TRBV3-1/TRBV3-2; CDR3: CASSPYRDYGNTEAFF
V: TRBV6-1; CDR3: CASSAIISGTGITGANVLTF
V: TRBV11-2; CDR3: CASSLLGFSGDFYNEQFF
V: TRBV5-6; CDR3: CASSMTGVNSPLHF
V: TRBV7-9; CDR3: CASQSRLNEQFF
V: TRBV15; CDR3: CATSGSGMNEKLFF
V: TRBV7-8; CDR3: CASSLVTGGHYGYTF
V: TRBV19; CDR3: CASSIGHLSNQPQHF
V: TRBV6-6; CDR3: CASGTGTLSNQPQHF
V: TRBV4-1; CDR3: CASSRVERQPQHF
V: TRBV6-6; CDR3: CASSPPSGGNTGELFF
V: TRBV6-5; CDR3: CASMRGRQGNTIYF
V: TRBV18; CDR3: CASSPLSGTGDYGYTF
V: TRBV19; CDR3: CASRPPGHPATNEKLFF
V: TRBV7-2; CDR3: CASSSMTVASYEQYF
V: TRBV7-2; CDR3: CASSSRTGSYNSPLHF
V: TRBV25-1; CDR3: CASRKQGRKCQPQHF